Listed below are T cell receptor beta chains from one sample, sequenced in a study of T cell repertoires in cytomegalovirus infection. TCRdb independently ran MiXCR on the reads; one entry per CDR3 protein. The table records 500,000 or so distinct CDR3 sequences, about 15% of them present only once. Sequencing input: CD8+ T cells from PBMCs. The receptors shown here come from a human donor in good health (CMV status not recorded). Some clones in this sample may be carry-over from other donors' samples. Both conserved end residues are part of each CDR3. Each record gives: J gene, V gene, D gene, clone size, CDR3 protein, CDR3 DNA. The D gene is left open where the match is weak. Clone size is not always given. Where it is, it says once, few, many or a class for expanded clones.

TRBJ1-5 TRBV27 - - CASSAAGYQPQHF TGTGCCAGCAGTGCGGCGGGCTATCAGCCCCAGCATTTT
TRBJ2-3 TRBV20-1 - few CSADGGSSTDTQYF TGCAGTGCTGATGGAGGATCTAGCACAGATACGCAGTATTTT
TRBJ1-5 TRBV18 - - CASSPAVRNQPQHF TGTGCCAGCTCACCGGCCGTTAGGAATCAGCCCCAGCATTTT
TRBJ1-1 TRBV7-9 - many CASSPRPSGTEAFF TGTGCCAGCAGCCCCCGACCCTCGGGGACTGAAGCTTTCTTT
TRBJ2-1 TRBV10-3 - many CAIMLGGGSYNEQFF TGTGCCATCATGTTAGGGGGGGGGTCTTACAATGAGCAGTTCTTC
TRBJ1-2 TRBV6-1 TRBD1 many CASRRTGNGYTF TGTGCCAGCCGCCGGACAGGGAATGGCTACACCTTC
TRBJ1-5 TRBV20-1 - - CSAPDRASNQPQHF TGCAGTGCCCCCGATCGGGCAAGCAATCAGCCCCAGCATTTT
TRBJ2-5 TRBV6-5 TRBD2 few CASSPIAGPKETQYF TGTGCCAGCAGTCCAATAGCGGGGCCAAAAGAGACCCAGTACTTC
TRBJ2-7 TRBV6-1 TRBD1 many CASSEPGQVYEQYF TGTGCCAGCAGTGAGCCCGGACAGGTCTACGAGCAGTACTTC
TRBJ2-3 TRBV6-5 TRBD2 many CASSTWTSGGETSTDTQYF TGTGCCAGCAGTACGTGGACTAGCGGGGGGGAAACTAGCACAGATACGCAGTATTTT
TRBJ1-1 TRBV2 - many CASSEYRDWSEAFF TGTGCCAGCAGTGAGTACAGGGATTGGTCTGAAGCTTTCTTT
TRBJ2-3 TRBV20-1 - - CSASGASSTDTQYF TGCAGTGCCTCGGGGGCCTCTAGCACAGATACGCAGTATTTT
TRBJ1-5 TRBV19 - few CASSIDRHEYSNQPQHF TGTGCCAGTAGTATAGATCGGCACGAGTATAGCAATCAGCCCCAGCATTTT
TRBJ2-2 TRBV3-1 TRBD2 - CASSPLVGSGGNTGELFF TGTGCCAGCAGCCCGCTTGTAGGTAGCGGGGGGAACACCGGGGAGCTGTTTTTT
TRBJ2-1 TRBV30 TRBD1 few CAWSEGASSYNEQFF TGTGCCTGGAGTGAGGGGGCTAGCTCCTACAATGAGCAGTTCTTC
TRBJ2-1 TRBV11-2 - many CASSLIEGDSYNEQFF TGTGCCAGCAGCTTAATTGAGGGGGACTCCTACAATGAGCAGTTCTTC
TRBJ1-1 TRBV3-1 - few CASSPLPRQAYLNTEAFF TGTGCCAGCAGCCCCCTCCCTCGACAGGCTTACTTGAACACTGAAGCTTTCTTT
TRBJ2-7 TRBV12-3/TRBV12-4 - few CASSFGTLIDEQYF TGTGCCAGCAGTTTTGGGACTCTAATTGACGAGCAGTACTTC
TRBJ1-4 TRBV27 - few CASMGPGREKLFF TGTGCCAGCATGGGTCCGGGGCGTGAAAAACTGTTTTTT
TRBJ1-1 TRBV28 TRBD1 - CASSRDREPTEAFF TGTGCCAGCAGCCGTGACAGGGAGCCCACTGAAGCTTTCTTT
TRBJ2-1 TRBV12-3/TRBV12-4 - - CASSLLGISTYNVQVF TGTGCCAGCAGCTTGTTGGGAATATCGACCTACAATGTGCAGGTCTTC
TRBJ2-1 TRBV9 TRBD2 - CASSVSTRLGGRSNDQFF TGTGCCAGCAGCGTATCGACACGGTTGGGCGGGAGATCAAATGACCAGTTCTTC
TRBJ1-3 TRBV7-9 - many CASRVDRAPPRTIYF TGTGCCAGCAGAGTAGACCGGGCCCCCCCGCGAACCATATATTTT
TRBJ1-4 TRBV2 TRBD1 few CASIPGQPSLQDEKLFF TGTGCCAGCATTCCGGGACAGCCTTCACTTCAGGACGAAAAACTGTTTTTT
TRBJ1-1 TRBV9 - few CASSVGRQMNTEAFF TGTGCCAGCAGCGTAGGTAGACAGATGAACACTGAAGCTTTCTTT
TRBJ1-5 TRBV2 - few CASSPGRQYSNQPQHF TGTGCCAGCAGTCCGGGACGGCAATATAGCAATCAGCCCCAGCATTTT
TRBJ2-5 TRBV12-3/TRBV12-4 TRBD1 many CASSRGLGRGNETQYF TGTGCCAGCAGTCGGGGCCTGGGCAGGGGGAATGAGACCCAGTACTTC
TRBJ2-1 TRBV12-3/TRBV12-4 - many CASSLGPSSYNEQFF TGTGCCAGCAGTTTGGGCCCGAGCTCCTACAATGAGCAGTTCTTC
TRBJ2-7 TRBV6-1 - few CASMGSSTPYEQYF TGTGCCAGCATGGGGTCCTCAACTCCCTACGAGCAGTACTTC
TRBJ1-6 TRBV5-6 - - CASSYLTGTGNSPLHF TGTGCCAGCAGCTACTTAACAGGGACCGGTAATTCACCCCTCCACTTT
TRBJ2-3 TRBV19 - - CASSIQIVTDTQYF TGTGCCAGTAGTATACAGATAGTCACAGATACGCAGTATTTT
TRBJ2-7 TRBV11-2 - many CASSLPGTPDEQYF TGTGCCAGCAGCTTACCTGGGACTCCAGACGAGCAGTACTTC
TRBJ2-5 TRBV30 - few CAWGSVPQGAQYF TGTGCCTGGGGCAGCGTCCCGCAAGGGGCCCAGTACTTC
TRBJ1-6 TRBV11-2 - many CASSPGQINSPLHF TGTGCCAGCAGCCCTGGACAGATTAATTCACCCCTCCACTTT
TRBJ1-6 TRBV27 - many CASSLSAGDANSPLHF TGTGCCAGCAGTTTATCAGCAGGGGATGCTAATTCACCCCTCCACTTT
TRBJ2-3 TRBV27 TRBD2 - CASSSTSGGSTDTQYF TGTGCCAGCAGTTCGACTAGCGGGGGGAGCACAGATACGCAGTATTTT
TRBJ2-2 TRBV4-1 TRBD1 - CASSQGPVGTANTGELFF TGCGCCAGCAGCCAAGGCCCGGTAGGGACAGCGAACACCGGGGAGCTGTTTTTT
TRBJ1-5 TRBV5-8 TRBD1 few CASSRGTGGNQPQHF TGTGCCAGCAGCCGCGGGACAGGGGGTAATCAGCCCCAGCATTTT
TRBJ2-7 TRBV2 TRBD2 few CASEGPRLAGISSYEQYF TGTGCCAGCGAGGGTCCAAGACTAGCGGGTATTAGCTCCTACGAGCAGTACTTC
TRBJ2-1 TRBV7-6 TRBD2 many CASSYVSGNYNEQFF TGTGCCAGCAGCTACGTTAGCGGGAACTACAATGAGCAGTTCTTC
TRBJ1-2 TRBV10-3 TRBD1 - CAITDRGLGYGYTF TGTGCCATCACCGACAGGGGGCTGGGCTATGGCTACACCTTC
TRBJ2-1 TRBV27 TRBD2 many CASSFLAGSQSYNEQFF TGTGCCAGCAGTTTCCTAGCGGGTTCACAGTCCTACAATGAGCAGTTCTTC
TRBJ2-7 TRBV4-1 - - CASSLHGARNEQYF TGCGCCAGCAGCCTCCACGGGGCGCGAAACGAGCAGTACTTC
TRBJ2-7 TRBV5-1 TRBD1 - CASSLPQPGQGGTQYF TGCGCCAGCAGCTTGCCCCAACCGGGACAGGGGGGAACGCAGTACTTC
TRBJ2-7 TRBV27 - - CASAATAILEQYF TGTGCCAGCGCTGCGACGGCCATCCTCGAGCAGTACTTC
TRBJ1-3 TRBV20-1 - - CSAQPREATGNTIYF TGCAGTGCTCAGCCCAGGGAAGCCACTGGAAACACCATATATTTT
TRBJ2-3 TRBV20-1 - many CSVNRRGPSTDTQYF TGCAGTGTAAATAGGCGGGGTCCTAGCACAGATACGCAGTATTTT